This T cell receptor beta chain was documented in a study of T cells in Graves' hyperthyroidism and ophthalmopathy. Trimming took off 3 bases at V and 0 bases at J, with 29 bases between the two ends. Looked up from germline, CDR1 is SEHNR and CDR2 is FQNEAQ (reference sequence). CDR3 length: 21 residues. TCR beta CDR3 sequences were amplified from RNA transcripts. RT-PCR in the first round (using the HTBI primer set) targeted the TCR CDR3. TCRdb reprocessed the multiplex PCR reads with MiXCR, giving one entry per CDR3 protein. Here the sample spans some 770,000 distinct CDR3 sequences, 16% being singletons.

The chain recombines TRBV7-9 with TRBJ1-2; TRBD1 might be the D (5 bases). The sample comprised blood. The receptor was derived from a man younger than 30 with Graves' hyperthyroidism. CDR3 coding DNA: TGTGCCAGCAGCTTGGATGTAAAAGGGGAGGACCGAATGACTGCTAACTATGGCTACACCTTC. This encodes CASSLDVKGEDRMTANYGYTF. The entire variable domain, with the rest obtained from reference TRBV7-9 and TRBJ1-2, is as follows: DTGVSQNPRHKITKRGQNVTFRCDPISEHNRLYWYRQTLGQGPEFLTYFQNEAQLEKSRLLSDRFSAERPKGSFSTLEIQRTEQGDSAMYLCASSLDVKGEDRMTANYGYTFGSGTRLTVV.